What follows are 6 T cell receptor beta chains derived from one specimen sequenced in a study of cytomegalovirus exposure and HLA in healthy donors (dated by TCRdb to about 2017). The library was made by the immunoSEQ multiplex PCR assay. The multiplex PCR relied on a mix of 60 forward primers for TCR Vbeta segments and 13 reverse primers for TCR Jbeta segments. As stored in TCRdb, this immuneACCESS dataset retains in-frame rearrangements with V and J assigned. A fraction of the clones does not appear; measured against another copy, unresolved V genes explain less than half of the discrepancy, and the remainder lacks a known reason. The sample records roughly 100,000 clones, 70% to 80% of which are singletons. Roughly 1.2% of the sample is taken by the ten largest. Sequencing input: PBMCs. The receptors stem from a middle-aged man in good health and CMV-seronegative.

This rearrangement joins TRBV4-1 to TRBJ2-2; D perhaps matches TRBD2 (5 bases). In germline, CDR1 is MGHRA, CDR2 YSYEKL. CDR3 size: 15 residues. Trimming cost V 3 bases and J 4 bases, with 12 bases left between them. The CDR3 DNA is TGCGCCAGCAGCCATCCTAGCACGGGCACCGGGGAGCTGTTTTTT. Amino acid sequence: CASSHPSTGTGELFF.

The genes are TRBV4-2 and TRBJ2-5; 9 bases line up with TRBD2. J gave up 4 bases and V 0 bases, and 9 bases lay outside the gene matches. This CDR3 has 17 residues. Germline CDR1 LGHNA, CDR2 YNFKEQ. The CDR3 is CASSQELVGTSRETQYF. DNA of the CDR3: TGTGCCAGCAGCCAAGAGTTGGTCGGGACTAGCCGAGAGACCCAGTACTTC.

The chain is built from TRBV5-1 and TRBJ2-7; 7 bases are a match to TRBD1. V was pared by 5 bases and J by 3 bases, with 2 bases of the junction left unmatched. Per the germline V gene, CDR1 is SGHRS and CDR2 is YFSETQ. This CDR3 has 12 amino acids. This chain's CDR3 is CASRRQGYEQYF. The DNA for the CDR3 is TGCGCCAGCAGAAGACAGGGCTACGAGCAGTACTTC.

This chain links TRBV4-1 with TRBJ2-7; TRBD1 is a possible D gene (6 bases). The V gene's germline CDR1 is MGHRA and CDR2 YSYEKL. CDR3 length: 18 residues. V was clipped by 0 bases and J by 7 bases, with 25 bases between them. CDR3 region: CASSQDKIRDTPPYEQYF. In nucleotides, the CDR3 is TGCGCCAGCAGCCAAGATAAGATACGGGACACCCCTCCGTATGAGCAGTACTTC.

This clone was recorded once. The chain has TRBV14 and TRBJ1-2, with 8 bases matching TRBD1. J gave up 7 bases and V 1 base, and 8 bases lay outside the gene matches. This CDR3 region has 15 residues. The germline gives CDR1 SGHDN, CDR2 FVKESK. The CDR3 sequence: CASSQGRGQDLGYTF. Written as DNA, the CDR3 is TGTGCCAGCAGCCAAGGCCGGGGACAGGACCTTGGCTACACCTTC.

On this clone: The identical CDR3 is also encoded by other nucleotide sequences in the sample. The chain carries TRBV19 and TRBJ2-7, with TRBD1 matching 8 bases. V dropped 5 bases and J dropped 3; count of bases not matched to a gene: 9. The CDR3 consists of 15 residues. Germline-derived CDR1 and CDR2 are LNHDA and SQIVND (reference sequence). This chain's CDR3 is CASSPTGTGLYEQYF. The CDR3 region has the DNA TGTGCCAGTAGTCCGACCGGGACAGGACTCTACGAGCAGTACTTC.